Listed here are 32 T cell receptor beta chains from one sample, sequenced in a study of human T cells and chemical hapten exposure. From the RACE reads, TCRdb called clonotypes with MiXCR, one entry per CDR3 protein. The data contain 300,000 to 450,000 distinct CDR3 sequences, roughly 5% of them singletons. Time point of the sample: patch test 1, 2 weeks after DPC sensitization. Treatment described: therapeutic diphenylcyclopropenone sensitization with weekly scalp DPC. The source was whole blood, collected in connection with sensitization to the hapten diphenylcyclopropenone (DPC). The receptor source for this set is a woman aged 50 to 60 with alopecia areata. Some clones in this sample may be carry-over from other donors' samples.

This clonotype was picked up a small number of times. The chain links TRBV4-1 to TRBJ2-7, with a weak D call TRBD1 (5 bases). The germline V gene encodes CDR1 MGHRA and CDR2 YSYEKL. The V end was cut by 4 bases, the J end by 2 bases, with 9 bases between. CDR3 length equals 13 residues. The CDR3 bases are TGCGCCAGCAGCCCCGACAGACCCTACGAGCAGTACTTC. Amino acids: CASSPDRPYEQYF.

The V gene is TRBV7-6, the J gene TRBJ2-3; D may be TRBD1 (5 bases). Germline V gene lookup returns CDR1 SGHVS and CDR2 FNYEAQ. The CDR3 has 15 residues. V dropped 7 bases and J dropped 0 bases, with 14 bases sitting between them. This CDR3 reads CASKIRGSSTDTQYF. DNA for the CDR3: TGTGCCAGCAAGATTAGGGGTTCTAGCACAGATACGCAGTATTTT.

The chain couples TRBV6-5 to TRBJ2-7; D gene uncertain. The V and J ends lost 7 bases and 6 bases respectively, with 10 bases between them. This CDR3 has 11 amino acids. Germline values: CDR1 MNHEY, CDR2 SVGAGI. This CDR3 is CASNDVPEQYF. DNA of the CDR3: TGTGCCAGCAACGACGTACCCGAGCAGTACTTC.

Written as DNA, the CDR3 is TGCAGCGCCGCCGACTCGGTGAACACCGGGGAGCTGTTTTTT. As protein: CSAADSVNTGELFF. The chain combines TRBV29-1 with TRBJ2-2; D remains ambiguous. Trimming pared 7 bases from V and 1 base from J, leaving 13 bases between. The length of the CDR3 is 14 residues. The germline gives CDR1 SQVTM, CDR2 ANQGSEA.

Many counts were recorded for this clonotype. V is TRBV20-1 and J is TRBJ2-2, with 9 bases identical to TRBD2. V dropped 0 bases and J dropped 2; count of bases not matched to a gene: 7. Per the germline V gene, CDR1 is DFQATT and CDR2 is SNEGSKA (reference sequence). This CDR3 comprises 17 residues. This CDR3 reads CSARDVASGANTGELFF. Written as DNA, the CDR3 is TGCAGTGCTAGAGATGTGGCTAGCGGGGCAAACACCGGGGAGCTGTTTTTT.

The chain links TRBV2 to TRBJ2-5; TRBD2 aligns across 8 bases. This CDR3 spans 16 amino acids. Germline CDR1 reads SNHLY; CDR2 reads FYNNEI. V was clipped by 1 base and J by 1 base; unmatched bases: 5. The DNA of the CDR3 is TGTGCCAGCAGTGAAGGGAGCGGGGGCCTCCAAGAGACCCAGTACTTC. Translating gives CASSEGSGGLQETQYF.

This clonotype was detected ten times or more. This chain joins TRBV12-3 or TRBV12-4 and TRBJ2-3, with a possible D match to TRBD1 (5 bases). The V gene lost 5 bases and the J gene lost 3 bases, with 15 bases spanning the gap. This CDR3 has 15 amino acids. CDR3 nucleotides: TGTGCCAGCAGTCCCCAGGGTACGAGGACAGATACGCAGTATTTT. Translated, it gives CASSPQGTRTDTQYF.

There are many counts of this clonotype. V gene TRBV7-9 combines with J gene TRBJ1-4; maybe TRBD1 (6 bases). V gave up 2 bases and J gave up 7 bases, with 11 bases separating them. The CDR3 runs 14 residues. Germline loops: CDR1 SEHNR, CDR2 FQNEAQ (reference sequence). The CDR3, as DNA: TGTGCCAGCAGCTTAATGACAGGAGGTGAAAAACTGTTTTTT. It translates to CASSLMTGGEKLFF.

This clonotype was seen a handful of times. This chain joins TRBV24-1 and TRBJ2-2; D is unresolved. Germline V lookup: CDR1 KGHDR, CDR2 SFDVKD. The V and J ends lost 5 bases and 6 bases respectively, with 9 bases between them. The CDR3 length is 13 residues. CDR3 sequence: CATSASGPGELFF. CDR3 coding DNA: TGTGCCACCAGTGCATCGGGTCCCGGGGAGCTGTTTTTT.

This clonotype has more than one count but fewer than ten. The CDR3 reads CASSLGLSGGTQYF. DNA of the CDR3: TGTGCCAGCAGTTTGGGGTTAAGCGGGGGTACGCAGTATTTT. The gene calls are TRBV28 and TRBJ2-3; 8 bases align to TRBD2. Per the germline V gene, CDR1 is MDHEN and CDR2 is SYDVKM. This CDR3 contains 14 residues. V lost 3 bases and J lost 8; bases outside the gene matches: 7.

The table lists this clonotype with many counts. The J gene is TRBJ1-5, the V gene TRBV12-3 or TRBV12-4, with D hard to call. The CDR3 consists of 16 residues. Trimming removed 3 bases from V and 0 bases from J, with 12 bases in between. The CDR3 protein is CASSFVVGDSNQPQHF. CDR3 DNA sequence: TGTGCCAGCAGTTTCGTCGTTGGAGATAGCAATCAGCCCCAGCATTTT.

This clonotype has a count of ten or more. The chain joins TRBV9 to TRBJ2-7, with D hard to call. There are 13 residues in the CDR3. The V gene lost 2 bases and the J gene lost 6 bases, with 12 bases spanning the gap. CDR1 and CDR2 from the germline V gene are SGDLS and YYNGEE. CDR3 sequence reads: CASSVDGWGEQYF. CDR3 DNA: TGTGCCAGCAGCGTCGATGGCTGGGGCGAGCAGTACTTC. Filled out from reference TRBV9 and TRBJ2-7, the complete variable domain reads DSGVTQTPKHLITATGQRVTLRCSPRSGDLSVYWYQQSLDQGLQFLIQYYNGEERAKGNILERFSAQQFPDLHSELNLSSLELGDSALYFCASSVDGWGEQYFGPGTRLTVT.

The rearrangement links TRBV7-2 to TRBJ1-6; D not resolved. The germline V gene encodes CDR1 SGHTA and CDR2 FQGNSA. The V end was cut by 2 bases, the J end by 6 bases, with 8 bases between. This CDR3 contains 14 residues. This CDR3 is CASSLRQFNSPLHF. CDR3 in DNA: TGTGCCAGCAGCTTAAGGCAGTTTAATTCACCCCTCCACTTT.

This clonotype was seen many times. The chain uses TRBV5-5 and TRBJ2-5; no clear D. CDR3 length: 13 residues. Trimming removed 6 bases from V and 1 base from J, with 10 bases in between. From germline, CDR1 is SGHKS and CDR2 YYEKEE (reference sequence). CDR3 residues: CASTRSLQETQYF. For the CDR3, the DNA is TGTGCCAGCACGCGGAGCCTCCAAGAGACCCAGTACTTC.

This clonotype was observed at least ten times. The V call is TRBV3-1, the J call TRBJ1-1; D is unresolved. Germline V CDR1 and CDR2: LGHDT, YNNKEL (reference sequence). There are 14 residues in the CDR3. V gave up 0 bases and J gave up 6 bases, with 11 bases separating them. The CDR3 loop is CASSQESRDSEAFF. CDR3 bases: TGTGCCAGCAGCCAAGAGTCTCGTGACTCTGAAGCTTTCTTT.

There are many counts of this clonotype. The rearrangement uses TRBV29-1 and TRBJ1-1; no clear D gene. The V and J ends lost 7 bases and 11 bases respectively, with 17 bases between them. Germline CDR1 is SQVTM and CDR2 is ANQGSEA. The CDR3 covers 11 residues. The CDR3 region has the DNA TGCAGCGGGTCTTCAGCGGGGTCGGCTTTCTTT. This codes for CSGSSAGSAFF.

This clonotype was counted a few times. The chain couples TRBV7-9 to TRBJ1-1; 8 bases line up with TRBD1. The germline CDR1 and CDR2 sequences are SEHNR and FQNEAQ (reference sequence). The CDR3 totals 15 residues. V was clipped by 4 bases and J by 4 bases; unmatched bases: 8. CDR3 residues: CASSSLQGVSTEAFF. In DNA, the CDR3 is TGTGCCAGCAGCTCCTTACAGGGGGTTAGCACTGAAGCTTTCTTT. The complete variable domain, with remaining parts taken from reference TRBV7-9 and TRBJ1-1, reads DTGVSQNPRHKITKRGQNVTFRCDPISEHNRLYWYRQTLGQGPEFLTYFQNEAQLEKSRLLSDRFSAERPKGSFSTLEIQRTEQGDSAMYLCASSSLQGVSTEAFFGQGTRLTVV.

The J gene is TRBJ2-2, the V gene TRBV23-1; D is perhaps TRBD1 (5 bases). TRBV23-1 is an open reading frame whose function is uncertain. The CDR3 sequence is 18 residues long. V gave up 6 bases and J gave up 5 bases, with 25 bases separating them. In DNA form, the CDR3 reads TGCGCCAGCAGCCGCTACAGGTCCCCCTTGAGTTCAACCGGGGAGCTGTTTTTT. This codes for CASSRYRSPLSSTGELFF.

The table lists this clonotype with many counts. This rearrangement joins TRBV29-1 to TRBJ1-1; tentative D call: TRBD1 (5 bases). Germline V CDR1 and CDR2: SQVTM, ANQGSEA. This CDR3 region has 13 residues. The germline V and J ends were trimmed by 2 bases and 6 bases, with 13 bases remaining between them. The CDR3 region is CSVEPPGPPEAFF. CDR3 DNA: TGCAGCGTTGAACCCCCAGGGCCCCCTGAAGCTTTCTTT.

The sample holds many counts of this clonotype. The rearrangement links TRBV12-3 or TRBV12-4 to TRBJ1-5; the D gene is possibly TRBD1 (6 bases). Trimming removed 5 bases at V and 7 bases at J, with 12 bases between. CDR3 size: 13 residues. The CDR3 reads CASSLRGAQPQHF. CDR3 coding DNA: TGTGCCAGCAGTCTTAGGGGGGCACAGCCCCAGCATTTT.

In this sample, this clonotype turned up a few times. DNA for the CDR3: TGTGCCAGCAGCCCAGGGGTGAGCACTGAAGCTTTCTTT. Its translation: CASSPGVSTEAFF. V is TRBV13 and J is TRBJ1-1; D possibly corresponds to TRBD1 (6 bases). Trimming removed 5 bases at V and 4 bases at J, with 11 bases between. This CDR3 region has 13 residues. Germline values: CDR1 PRHDT, CDR2 FYEKMQ (reference sequence).

The gene calls are TRBV29-1 and TRBJ2-5; D is tentatively TRBD1 or TRBD2 (5 bases each). Trimming stripped 4 bases from V and 5 bases from J, with 11 bases between. The CDR3 consists of 12 residues. Germline V gene lookup returns CDR1 SQVTM and CDR2 ANQGSEA. The CDR3 DNA sequence: TGCAGCGTTGGAGGGGAGACGGAGACCCAGTACTTC. Translation gives CSVGGETETQYF. The whole variable domain, filled in from reference TRBV29-1 and TRBJ2-5, reads SAVISQKPSRDICQRGTSLTIQCQVDSQVTMMFWYRQQPGQSLTLIATANQGSEATYESGFVIDKFPISRPNLTFSTLTVSNMSPEDSSIYLCSVGGETETQYFGPGTRLLVL.

V is TRBV20-1 and J is TRBJ1-5; D uncertain. V lost 2 bases and J 4 bases, leaving 9 bases between the germline ends. Germline CDR1 and CDR2: DFQATT and SNEGSKA (reference sequence). This CDR3 comprises 13 residues. The DNA of the CDR3 is TGCAGTGCTAGAAAGGGAGCGAATCAGCCCCAGCATTTT. It specifies CSARKGANQPQHF.

This clonotype showed up many times. The rearrangement uses TRBV20-1 and TRBJ2-5; D not certain. The CDR3 has 17 residues. Germline-derived CDR1 and CDR2 are DFQATT and SNEGSKA (reference sequence). Between the trimmed V and J ends, which lost 1 base and 2 bases, there was a span of 20 bases. The CDR3 DNA is TGCAGTGCTAGAGGCCCAGAAGTACCTTTGATACAAGAGACCCAGTACTTC. This codes for CSARGPEVPLIQETQYF.

In its sample, this clonotype was seen many times. This chain connects TRBV20-1 to TRBJ1-1; 7 positions agree with TRBD1. Unmatched junction bases numbered 3, after V lost 6 bases and J lost 5 bases. Per the germline V gene, CDR1 is DFQATT and CDR2 is SNEGSKA (reference sequence). There are 11 residues in the CDR3. CDR3 nucleotides: TGCAGTGCCTTCAGGGGGACTGAAGCTTTCTTT. Translation gives CSAFRGTEAFF.

This clonotype came up many times. The rearrangement uses TRBV7-2 and TRBJ1-3; D is unclear. Germline V gene sequence: CDR1 SGHTA, CDR2 FQGNSA. V shed 6 bases and J shed 0 bases, with 3 bases lying between them. This CDR3 has 12 amino acids. This CDR3 is CASRSSGNTIYF. The CDR3 DNA is TGTGCCAGCAGGAGCTCTGGAAACACCATATATTTT. The entire variable domain, with the rest obtained from reference TRBV7-2 and TRBJ1-3, is as follows: GAGVSQSPSNKVTEKGKDVELRCDPISGHTALYWYRQSLGQGLEFLIYFQGNSAPDKSGLPSDRFSAERTGGSVSTLTIQRTQQEDSAVYLCASRSSGNTIYFGEGSWLTVV.

This clonotype was observed many times. The V and J genes are TRBV5-1 and TRBJ2-2, with TRBD2 identical over 13 bases. Germline V lookup: CDR1 SGHRS, CDR2 YFSETQ. This CDR3 is 18 amino acids long. V was pared by 4 bases and J by 4 bases, with 10 bases of the junction left unmatched. CDR3 in amino acids: CASSHRTSGRGSTGELFF. CDR3 sequence (DNA): TGCGCCAGCAGCCATCGGACTAGCGGGAGAGGCAGCACCGGGGAGCTGTTTTTT.

This clonotype appeared a few times. The chain recombines TRBV5-5 with TRBJ1-6, with D maybe TRBD1 (5 bases). The V gene's germline CDR1 is SGHKS and CDR2 YYEKEE (reference sequence). This CDR3 is built from 14 residues. V shed 3 bases and J shed 10 bases, with 14 bases lying between them. As DNA, the CDR3 is TGTGCCAGCAGCTATGGCAGGGTGCAATCACCCCTCCACTTT. This gives the protein CASSYGRVQSPLHF.

This clonotype was detected ten times or more. This rearrangement joins TRBV2 to TRBJ1-1, with unresolved D. This CDR3 has 14 residues. Germline lookup yields CDR1 SNHLY and CDR2 FYNNEI. Between the trimmed V and J ends, which lost 2 bases and 7 bases, there was a span of 14 bases. CDR3 protein: CASSEMAVGDEAFF. CDR3 DNA sequence: TGTGCCAGCAGTGAAATGGCCGTGGGCGATGAAGCTTTCTTT.

This chain uses TRBV20-1 with TRBJ2-1; D possibly matches TRBD1 or TRBD2 (5 bases each). Germline CDR1 is DFQATT and CDR2 is SNEGSKA (reference sequence). V dropped 3 bases and J dropped 0 bases, with 15 bases sitting between them. This CDR3 is built from 16 residues. In DNA form, the CDR3 reads TGCAGTGCTAGGGTTTGGGACCAGAGCTCCTACAATGAGCAGTTCTTC. This codes for CSARVWDQSSYNEQFF.

V and J are TRBV12-3 or TRBV12-4 and TRBJ1-2; D is undetermined. V lost 3 bases and J 0 bases, leaving 8 bases between the germline ends. The CDR3 loop spans 14 amino acids. The CDR3 spells CASSLYPANYGYTF. Here the CDR3 DNA reads TGTGCCAGCAGTTTGTATCCTGCTAACTATGGCTACACCTTC.

This clonotype was seen many times. This chain links TRBV5-1 with TRBJ2-2; D tentatively fits TRBD1 or TRBD2 (5 bases each). CDR3 length equals 15 residues. V was trimmed by 1 base and J by 7 bases, leaving 14 bases between them. The germline CDR1 and CDR2 sequences are SGHRS and YFSETQ. CDR3 in DNA: TGCGCCAGCAGCTTGTCTCAGGGACGAGGCGGGGAGCTGTTTTTT. It yields the protein CASSLSQGRGGELFF.